These T cell receptor beta chains were read from a single sample in a study of T cell changes during pregnancy in multiple sclerosis. Only in-frame clones appear in the TCRdb table, and some are missing; sequencing was by immunoSEQ multiplex PCR. The table records about 30,000 clones, 92% of them present only once. The source material was peripheral blood, sampled in the first trimester of pregnancy. These receptors all stem from a female donor in good health, enrolled as a control in a pregnancy study. CDR3s include the opening cysteine and the closing phenylalanine or tryptophan. The D gene is left open where the match is weak. Size tells how often a clone was seen (once, few, many) or the class of an expanded clone, and some rows leave it out.

TGTGCCAGCAGTGAAGGGGAGGTTTCCCAATCTCTCTATGGCTACACCTTC,CASSEGEVSQSLYGYTF,TRBV2,-,TRBJ1-2,-
TGTGCCAGCAGCCTAGGACTAGCGGGGGGAACCTACAATGAGCAGTTCTTC,CASSLGLAGGTYNEQFF,TRBV5-4,-,TRBJ2-1,TRBD2
TGTGCCAGCAGCTTAGCGATGGACAGGGGGCAGTACTTC,CASSLAMDRGQYF,TRBV7-8,-,TRBJ2-7,TRBD1
TGTGCCAGCAGTCTCCGCGGGGCTACGCAGTATTTT,CASSLRGATQYF,TRBV27,-,TRBJ2-3,-
TGTGCCAGCGCCAGACTAGCGGGCACAGATACGCAGTATTTT,CASARLAGTDTQYF,TRBV19,-,TRBJ2-3,TRBD2
TGTGCCAGCAGTCTTACAGGTAACACTGAAGCTTTCTTT,CASSLTGNTEAFF,TRBV2,once,TRBJ1-1,-
TGTGCCAGCAGCTTGGGTTGGACTCAAGAGACCCAGTACTTC,CASSLGWTQETQYF,TRBV7-8,-,TRBJ2-5,-
TGCGCCAGCAGCGTCGCAGGGCTCAGCACAGATACGCAGTATTTT,CASSVAGLSTDTQYF,TRBV5-1,-,TRBJ2-3,-
TGTGCCTCAGCCATGGTGGGGGGGCCTGCGGCCTTTGGCTACACCTTC,CASAMVGGPAAFGYTF,TRBV27,-,TRBJ1-2,-
TGTGCCAGCAGCCCGACCAGGGCCCAGTACTTC,CASSPTRAQYF,TRBV7-2,-,TRBJ2-5,-
TGTGCCAGCACCCTACTACAGGGGTCGGGTGAAGCTTTCTTT,CASTLLQGSGEAFF,TRBV14,-,TRBJ1-1,TRBD1